This TCR beta chain was captured by sequencing in a study of blood T cells in healthy people across ages. Primers used in a second PCR of roughly 6 to 11 cycles were a sample-barcoded 5' primer and a J-beta primer mix. TCRdb recomputed calls from the 5' RACE reads with MiXCR, one row per CDR3 protein. The data show around 800,000 distinct CDR3 sequences, less than 80% seen once. Losses at the gene ends were 9 bases for V and 6 bases for J; bases not matched to a gene: 11. From germline, CDR1 is MNHNY and CDR2 SVGAGI (reference sequence). The CDR3 runs to 14 residues. The sequenced material came from blood. This TCR was sampled from a man aged 30-40 years in good health. The rearrangement joins TRBV6-6 to TRBJ2-3; 8 nucleotides match TRBD1. The CDR3 loop is CASWDRTPPDTQYF. The CDR3 region has the DNA TGTGCCAGTTGGGACAGGACTCCCCCCGATACGCAGTATTTT.